This TCR beta chain was profiled in a study of blood T cells in healthy people across ages (dated by TCRdb to the mid-2010s). Regarding the complete study: In model experiments, template switching captured about one uniquely barcoded TCR beta cDNA molecule for every two T cells. Age-related changes in TCR beta repertoire diversity were measured in the study by deep sequencing normalized with unique cDNA molecular identifiers. Four age groups were formed from the donors: young (average roughly 16 years), middle-aged (more than 35), aged (roughly 58) and long-lived (less than 85). To avoid experimental bias, donors of different ages were spread randomly across the sequencing lanes. For two donors (one aged 18 to 30 and one aged 80 or older), the study analyzed two additional independent replicas of 1 million unique cDNA reads from the same blood draw.

General study outcomes and caveats: Observed TCR beta diversity per million T cells fell roughly linearly with age, and a significant reduction was already apparent by age about 43. Estimates of total diversity from one million sequenced T cells were regarded as lower bounds and underestimates. Bulk unsorted PBMC profiling prevented conclusive comparison of naive and antigen-experienced compartments. Compared with the aged group, the long-lived group had more naive CD4+ T cells, fewer expanded clones and increased TCR diversity, suggesting age selection. The percentage of naive T cells measured by flow cytometry correlated strongly with observed TCR beta diversity. The CMV infection status of donors was not known, potentially confounding age-related changes in expanded clonotypes.

Points on this clonotype: The target of this receptor is not known. No base quality values were provided; no much bigger clone lies one nucleotide off.

The library was built by means of 5' RACE. The instrument was an Illumina HiSeq 2500. A second roughly 6 to 12 cycle PCR used a sample-barcoded 5' primer and a J-beta primer mix. Each TCR beta cDNA molecule received a unique molecular identifier from a template-switch 5' adaptor carrying 12 random nucleotides. Each sample yielded at least 2.5 million CDR3-containing paired-end reads. First-strand cDNA was synthesized from all RNA with the Mint cDNA synthesis kit, primed by a TRBC-specific oligonucleotide. Following uracil-DNA glycosylase treatment, all cDNA underwent a first 18-cycle PCR with the universal primers M1SS and BC2_uni_R. As for the original processing: Normalization of each sample was performed by random selection of 1 million high-quality reads, each carrying a distinct molecular identifier. Instead of being binned into consensus sequences, reads that shared molecular identifiers were thrown out. CDR3 identification, clonotype clustering and error correction used MiTCR with a Q25 quality threshold and the strictest error-elimination algorithm. A nonparametric unseen species model with Euler transformation was used to estimate lower-bound total TCR beta diversity. TCRdb reran the public reads through fastp at Q25 and MiXCR, keeping productive beta chains. Each CDR3 protein gets just one entry, which takes the most common genes and DNA from the rows behind it. TCRdb's processing, not the authors', yielded these V and J calls. The sample includes about 640,000 distinct CDR3 sequences, with 58% observed a single time. The top ten clones comprise about two fifths of the sample.

CDR1 and CDR2 are drawn from the germline V gene: SQVTM, ANQGSEA. Between the V and J ends, shortened by 4 bases and 0 bases respectively, the junction contains 0 bases. The CDR3 sequence holds 11 residues, the cysteine and phenylalanine included. This entry keeps only the CDR3 DNA: 33 bases, framed from base 1. Systemically healthy Caucasian individuals from Russia, approximately 39 in total and aged about 6 to 100 years, were included as donors. Each donor gave roughly 9.5 milliliters of peripheral blood, collected into EDTA-treated Vacutainer tubes. PBMCs were isolated by Ficoll-Paque density-gradient centrifugation, with at least 6 million obtained per sample. Trizol reagent was used to extract total RNA from PBMCs, with at least 6 micrograms per sample. For every donor, an aliquot of PBMCs went through flow cytometry to measure the percentages of naive CD45RAhigh/CD27high T cells.

The sequence joins TRBV29-1 to TRBJ1-4; no D gene is confidently identified. The receptor comes from a man between 60 and 70 years old in good health. Sequenced input: blood. The CDR3 protein is CSVATNEKLFF. The sequence in DNA is TGCAGCGTTGCAACTAATGAAAAACTGTTTTTT. Where the CDR3 stops, the reference TRBV29-1 and TRBJ1-4 genes take over; the full variable domain is SAVISQKPSRDICQRGTSLTIQCQVDSQVTMMFWYRQQPGQSLTLIATANQGSEATYESGFVIDKFPISRPNLTFSTLTVSNMSPEDSSIYLCSVATNEKLFFGSGTQLSVL.